This T cell receptor (beta chain) was found in a study of CD8+ T cells in alopecia areata. Across the whole study: Tofacitinib lasted 6 to 18 months, then 6 months off drug. Findings and limits, study-wide: Scalp lesions, especially in alopecia totalis/universalis, had higher clonality than normal scalp.

After isolation, RNA underwent reverse transcription to generate cDNA as the sequencing template. Sequencing was performed with immunoSEQ multiplex PCR; in TCRdb, only in-frame clones are kept and a portion is missing. The repertoire includes 150,000 to 200,000 clones, 67% of them detected once, and roughly 10% sits in the top ten. This CDR3 has 15 amino acids. CDR1 and CDR2 (germline): MNHEY, SMNVEV (reference sequence). The V segment lost 0 bases and the J segment 2 bases; nucleotides outside the gene matches: 1. As for this clone: Its target is unknown.

The sequenced sample was CD8+ T cells sorted from blood, obtained at week 0. J is TRBJ2-3 and V is TRBV27; TRBD2 agrees at 8 bases. The clonotype comes from a human donor with alopecia areata. The CDR3 DNA is TGTGCCAGCAGTTTATCAGCGGGGGCCACAGATACGCAGTATTTT. Amino acid sequence: CASSLSAGATDTQYF.